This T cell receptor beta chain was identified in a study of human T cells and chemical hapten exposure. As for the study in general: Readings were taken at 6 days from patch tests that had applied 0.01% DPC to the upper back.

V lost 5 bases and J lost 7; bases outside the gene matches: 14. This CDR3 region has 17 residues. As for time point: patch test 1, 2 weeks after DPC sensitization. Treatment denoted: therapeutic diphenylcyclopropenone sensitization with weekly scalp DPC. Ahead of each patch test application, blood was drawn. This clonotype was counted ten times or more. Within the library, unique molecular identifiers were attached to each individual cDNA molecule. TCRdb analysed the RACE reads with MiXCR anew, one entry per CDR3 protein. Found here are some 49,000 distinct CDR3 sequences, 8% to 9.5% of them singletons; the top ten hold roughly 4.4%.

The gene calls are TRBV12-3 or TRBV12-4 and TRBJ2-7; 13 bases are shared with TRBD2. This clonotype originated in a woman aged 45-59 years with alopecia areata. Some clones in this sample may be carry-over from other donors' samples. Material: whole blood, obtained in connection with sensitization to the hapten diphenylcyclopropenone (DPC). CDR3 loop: CASSVLAGGPISREQYF. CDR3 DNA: TGTGCCAGCAGTGTACTAGCGGGAGGGCCAATTTCGAGGGAGCAGTACTTC.